A single sample gave rise to the 17 T cell receptor beta chains below, sequenced in a study of prognosis after radiotherapy for stage I lung cancer (dated by TCRdb to the early 2020s). Sequencing was carried out with an Illumina HiSeq 3000. Two rounds of multiplex PCR on genomic DNA were used to amplify the TCR beta CDR3 region. The first PCR round used primers specific to each TRBV and TRBJ gene, and the primer sequences were filed in Chinese patent CN105087789A. TCRdb trimmed public reads at Q25 via fastp, called clones via MiXCR and kept in-frame beta chains. Rows are unified per CDR3 protein, each entry keeping the most common DNA and genes. The sample table records around 30,000 distinct CDR3 sequences; roughly 30% of these occur just once. Together, the top ten hold around an eighth of the sample. Material: PBMCs, obtained before or after stereotactic body radiation therapy (not recorded which). These receptors were obtained from a donor of 50 years or more with non-small cell lung cancer.

A remark on this clonotype: One end of the junction is discordant with germline, which a read error may explain. This chain connects TRBV5-5 to TRBJ1-1, with D maybe TRBD1 (5 bases). Germline V lookup: CDR1 SGHKS, CDR2 YYEKEE (reference sequence). The CDR3 runs 13 residues. The CDR3 DNA sequence: TGTTCCAGCAGCTTGGGCGGACATCGGCAAGCTTTCTTT. It is translated as CSSSLGGHRQAFF.

This chain joins TRBV6-5 and TRBJ1-3, with TRBD1 matching 7 bases. V gave up 4 bases and J gave up 3 bases; unmatched junction bases: 12. The CDR3 has 17 amino acids. Germline-derived CDR1 and CDR2 are MNHEY and SVGAGI. CDR3 protein: CASSSLQGSDVGNTIYF. CDR3 bases: TGTGCCAGCAGTTCCCTACAGGGGTCCGATGTTGGAAACACCATATATTTT.

This clonotype was seen repeatedly, ten times or more. The chain couples TRBV4-1 to TRBJ2-2, with 7 bases identical to TRBD2. Trimming removed 7 bases from V and 2 bases from J; junction bases left unmatched: 7. The CDR3 contains 15 residues. CDR1 is MGHRA, CDR2 YSYEKL, per germline. CDR3: CASTPWEGNTGELFF. The CDR3 DNA follows: TGCGCCAGCACCCCCTGGGAGGGAAACACCGGGGAGCTGTTTTTT.

This clonotype is termed medium-sized. The V call is TRBV27, the J call TRBJ2-7; D is perhaps TRBD1 or TRBD2 (5 bases each). Germline V gives CDR1 MNHEY, CDR2 SMNVEV (reference sequence). V gave up 3 bases and J gave up 5 bases, with 11 bases separating them. This CDR3 region has 13 residues. CDR3 DNA: TGTGCCAGCAGTTTCAGTGGGGGTGACGAGCAGTACTTC. Protein product: CASSFSGGDEQYF.

This clonotype was detected ten times or more. This could be a read error, since a much larger clone is one nucleotide away. The V and J genes are TRBV20-1 and TRBJ1-3, with D possibly matching TRBD1 (5 bases). The germline V gene encodes CDR1 DFQATT and CDR2 SNEGSKA (reference sequence). Trimming shortened V by 0 bases and J by 6 bases, and 12 bases separated the two germline ends. The CDR3 covers 14 residues. The CDR3 bases are TGCAGTGCTAGAGAGGGGGTTACTGAAAACACCATATATTTT. Residues: CSAREGVTENTIYF.

This clonotype has a count of ten or more. CDR3 amino acids: CASSLYVRGTDTQYF. In DNA, the CDR3 is TGTGCCAGCAGCTTATACGTCCGGGGCACAGATACGCAGTATTTT. This rearrangement joins TRBV11-2 to TRBJ2-3; D gene uncertain. V lost 2 bases, J lost 1 base, and 10 bases lay in between. This CDR3 has 15 residues. Germline CDR1 is SGHAT and CDR2 is FQNNGV.

A remark on this clonotype: This likely reflects a read error, since a far larger clone is one base away. The chain recombines TRBV6-4 with TRBJ2-1; D gene unclear. The CDR3 has 15 residues. V was shortened by 3 bases and J by 3 bases, with 12 bases between the two germline ends. Germline V lookup: CDR1 MRHNA, CDR2 SNTAGT. The CDR3 DNA sequence: TGTGCCAGCAGTGAAACAGTAAGCTACTACAATGAGCAGTTCTTC. Translated, it gives CASSETVSYYNEQFF.

This clonotype appeared many times. The genes are TRBV5-1 and TRBJ1-5; D gene ambiguous. The CDR3 spans 13 residues. Germline-derived CDR1 and CDR2 are SGHRS and YFSETQ. Trimming removed 0 bases from V and 7 bases from J, with 8 bases in between. The CDR3 reads CASSLGEGQPQHF. The CDR3 DNA is TGCGCCAGCAGCTTGGGGGAGGGACAGCCCCAGCATTTT.

Concerning this clonotype: Given a much more abundant clone one base away, this may be a read error. The rearrangement links TRBV15 to TRBJ2-5; 9 nucleotides line up with TRBD1. The germline V gene encodes CDR1 LNHNV and CDR2 YYDKDF (reference sequence). CDR3 length: 17 amino acids. CDR3 amino acids: CDTSRDFLGTGQETQYF. In nucleotides, the CDR3 is TGTGACACCAGCAGAGATTTCCTAGGGACAGGGCAAGAGACCCAGTACTTC.

The CDR3 DNA follows: TGTGCCAGCAGCCAAGAGGGGGTTGAGGAGACCCAGTACTTC. Protein product: CASSQEGVEETQYF. V and J are TRBV3-1 and TRBJ2-5, with D perhaps being TRBD1 or TRBD2 (5 bases each). The CDR3 contains 14 residues. With 0 bases removed from V and 5 bases from J, the gap between germline ends came to 10 bases. Germline values: CDR1 LGHDT, CDR2 YNNKEL (reference sequence).

This clonotype occurred many times. The chain uses TRBV28 and TRBJ1-4, with D unresolved. There are 14 residues in the CDR3. V gave up 1 base and J gave up 8 bases, with 11 bases separating them. In germline, CDR1 is MDHEN, CDR2 SYDVKM. In DNA form, the CDR3 reads TGTGCCAGCAGTTTATCAGGCGCCCCCGAAAAACTGTTTTTT. Translating it yields CASSLSGAPEKLFF. The entire variable domain, with the rest obtained from reference TRBV28 and TRBJ1-4, is as follows: DVKVTQSSRYLVKRTGEKVFLECVQDMDHENMFWYRQDPGLGLRLIYFSYDVKMKEKGDIPEGYSVSREKKERFSLILESASTNQTSMYLCASSLSGAPEKLFFGSGTQLSVL.

The chain is built from TRBV2 and TRBJ2-7; TRBD1 matches at 11 bases. Germline loops: CDR1 SNHLY, CDR2 FYNNEI. The CDR3 loop spans 14 amino acids. V lost 7 bases, J lost 5 bases, and 7 bases stayed unmatched. The DNA of the CDR3 is TGTGCCAGCATCTGGACAGGGGGCTCTAACGAGCAGTACTTC. It translates to CASIWTGGSNEQYF.

This clonotype was observed many times. At one of its ends the junction is not consistent with the germline gene, which may arise from a read error. The chain is built from TRBV24-1 and TRBJ2-2, with D maybe TRBD2 (5 bases). Germline V CDR1 and CDR2: KGHDR, SFDVKD. This CDR3 is 16 amino acids long. The CDR3 loop reads CVTSDSDWSYTGELFF. The CDR3 coding sequence is TGTGTCACCAGTGATTCGGACTGGTCGTACACCGGGGAGCTGTTTTTT.

The chain joins TRBV6-2 or TRBV6-3 to TRBJ1-6; no reliable D call. The V gene lost 7 bases and the J gene lost 7 bases, with 14 bases spanning the gap. The germline gives CDR1 MNHEY, CDR2 SVGEGT. The CDR3 is 14 residues long. This chain's CDR3 is CASIIDGKNSPLHF. The CDR3 bases are TGTGCCAGCATAATTGACGGGAAAAATTCACCCCTCCACTTT.

This clonotype was detected many times. This chain links TRBV6-5 with TRBJ2-7; no definite D call. V was pared by 4 bases and J by 0 bases, with 7 bases between. The CDR3 contains 13 residues. Germline V lookup: CDR1 MNHEY, CDR2 SVGAGI. The CDR3 loop reads CASSFDNSYEQYF. The CDR3, as DNA: TGTGCCAGCAGTTTCGACAACTCCTACGAGCAGTACTTC.

By share, this clonotype counts as medium-sized. This chain links TRBV24-1 with TRBJ2-3, with D unclear. V dropped 6 bases and J dropped 1 base, with 7 bases sitting between them. This CDR3 spans 13 amino acids. From germline, CDR1 is KGHDR and CDR2 SFDVKD. CDR3 in amino acids: CATSPLGTDTQYF. The CDR3 DNA is TGTGCCACCAGTCCCCTGGGCACAGATACGCAGTATTTT.

A remark on this clonotype: A far larger clone differs by one base, so this is likely a read error. The chain is built from TRBV6-2 or TRBV6-3 and TRBJ1-2; D perhaps matches TRBD1 (5 bases). Trimming took off 5 bases at V and 4 bases at J, with 11 bases between the two ends. The CDR3 extends over 13 amino acids. Germline CDR1 is MNHEY and CDR2 is SVGEGT. This CDR3 is CASSEVDIYGYTF. CDR3 coding DNA: TGTGCCAGCAGTGAAGTGGACATCTATGGCTACACCTTC.